This T cell receptor beta chain comes out of a study of Graves' ophthalmopathy and Graves' hyperthyroidism. Ten or more counts support this clonotype. Its antigen is unidentified. Researchers took RNA transcripts and amplified TCR beta CDR3 regions from them. The library came from an HTBI-primed first-round RT-PCR and a second-round multiplex PCR. From the multiplex PCR reads, TCRdb called clonotypes with MiXCR, one entry per CDR3 protein. The sample lists roughly 1.1 million distinct CDR3 sequences, approximately 35% occurring once. Findings of the study overall: Appearing in blood as well were most expanded thyroid clonotypes above 0.001 frequency.

This TCR was sampled from an adult man with Graves' hyperthyroidism. Sequences were obtained from peripheral blood or thyroid tissue (not recorded which).

The CDR3 DNA reads TGTGCCAGCAGCCGGGCCGGGGGCGCAGAGACCCAGTACTTC. Translated, it gives CASSRAGGAETQYF. The V and J genes are TRBV12-3 or TRBV12-4 and TRBJ2-5; the D call may be TRBD1 or TRBD2 (6 bases each). Trimming removed 6 bases from V and 4 bases from J, with 15 bases in between. The CDR3 covers 14 residues.